A selection of T cell receptor beta chains follows, all from one sample in a study of T cell responses to AZD1222 COVID-19 vaccine. Only in-frame clones appear in the TCRdb table, and some are missing; sequencing was by immunoSEQ multiplex PCR. The table has about 100,000 clones, approximately 87% seen once. The sample was peripheral blood, taken on day 0 of MenACWY control vaccination. The receptors were gathered from an adult in good health. Each CDR3 is given with its conserved first and last residue. Fields, in order: CDR3 length, V gene, CDR3 protein.

len: 15
v_gene: TRBV30
CDR3aa: CAWSVALAGVHEQYF

len: 14
v_gene: TRBV7-3
CDR3aa: CASSSGGSTDTQYF

len: 17
v_gene: TRBV9
CDR3aa: CASSDLTSGVNTGELFF

len: 13
v_gene: TRBV3-1/TRBV3-2
CDR3aa: CASSQTGGYGYTF

len: 15
v_gene: TRBV6-5
CDR3aa: CASRTGLVLYNEQFF

len: 13
v_gene: TRBV28
CDR3aa: CASSLDSNQPQHF

len: 13
v_gene: TRBV11-3
CDR3aa: CASSPGLTGELFF

len: 14
v_gene: TRBV5-8
CDR3aa: CASSPESRGETQYF

len: 15
v_gene: TRBV28
CDR3aa: CASSLYRGSSYEQYF

len: 13
v_gene: TRBV19
CDR3aa: CASSITGTVEAFF

len: 15
v_gene: TRBV19
CDR3aa: CASSRPAGTSEKLFF

len: 19
v_gene: TRBV24-1
CDR3aa: CATSDGSFIGAGNTGELFF

len: 11
v_gene: TRBV20-1
CDR3aa: CSAGPNEKLFF

len: 15
v_gene: TRBV2
CDR3aa: CASSDQGQYTSEAFF

len: 16
v_gene: TRBV7-6
CDR3aa: CASSPRTSRPYNEQFF

len: 16
v_gene: TRBV28
CDR3aa: CASSLQGNGDKTEAFF

len: 12
v_gene: TRBV7-8
CDR3aa: CASSLATGRGNF

len: 13
v_gene: TRBV25-1
CDR3aa: CASSRTGGLGAFF

len: 15
v_gene: TRBV9
CDR3aa: CASSVDRDTNYGYTF

len: 15
v_gene: TRBV15
CDR3aa: CATGASPGGADTQYF

len: 11
v_gene: TRBV28
CDR3aa: CASEAGNRYTF

len: 15
v_gene: TRBV5-5
CDR3aa: CASSLGAGYTGELFF

len: 15
v_gene: TRBV5-1
CDR3aa: CASSAPRQINYGYTF

len: 16
v_gene: TRBV5-1
CDR3aa: CASSLAVGSGNYEQYF

len: 14
v_gene: TRBV5-6
CDR3aa: CASSLSLNTGELFF

len: 12
v_gene: TRBV12-3/TRBV12-4
CDR3aa: CASSWWGAGNTF

len: 18
v_gene: TRBV15
CDR3aa: CATSRDGPFGGWTGELFF

len: 12
v_gene: TRBV29-1
CDR3aa: CSVGEGLYEQYF

len: 15
v_gene: TRBV4-2
CDR3aa: CASSQKAQGPPGYTF

len: 19
v_gene: TRBV4-3
CDR3aa: CASSQDGPGTSGRRDEQFF

len: 16
v_gene: TRBV4-2
CDR3aa: CASSQDLGPIVYGYTF

len: 15
v_gene: TRBV2
CDR3aa: CAGGVGGSGANVLTF

len: 14
v_gene: TRBV3-1/TRBV3-2
CDR3aa: CASGPGQVNQPQHF

len: 15
v_gene: TRBV2
CDR3aa: CASTSLGQGFYEQYF

len: 13
v_gene: TRBV12-3/TRBV12-4
CDR3aa: CASSPRPDTEAFF

len: 14
v_gene: TRBV5-1
CDR3aa: CASSTNMGTYEQYF

len: 13
v_gene: TRBV11-2
CDR3aa: CASSSDRGYGYTF